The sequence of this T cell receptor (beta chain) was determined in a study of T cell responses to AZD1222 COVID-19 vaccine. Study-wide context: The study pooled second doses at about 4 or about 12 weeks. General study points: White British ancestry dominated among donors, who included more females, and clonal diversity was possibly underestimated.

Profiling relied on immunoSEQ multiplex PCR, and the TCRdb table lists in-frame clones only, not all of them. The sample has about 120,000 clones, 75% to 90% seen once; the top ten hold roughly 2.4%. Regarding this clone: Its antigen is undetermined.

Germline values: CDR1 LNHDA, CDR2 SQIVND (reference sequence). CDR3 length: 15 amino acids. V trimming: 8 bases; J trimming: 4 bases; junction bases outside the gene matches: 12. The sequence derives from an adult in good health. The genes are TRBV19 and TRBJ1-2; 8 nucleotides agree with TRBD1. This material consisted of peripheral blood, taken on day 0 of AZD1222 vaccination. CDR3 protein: CASEGVQGASYGYTF. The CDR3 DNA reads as TGTGCCAGTGAGGGGGTCCAGGGGGCAAGCTATGGCTACACCTTC.